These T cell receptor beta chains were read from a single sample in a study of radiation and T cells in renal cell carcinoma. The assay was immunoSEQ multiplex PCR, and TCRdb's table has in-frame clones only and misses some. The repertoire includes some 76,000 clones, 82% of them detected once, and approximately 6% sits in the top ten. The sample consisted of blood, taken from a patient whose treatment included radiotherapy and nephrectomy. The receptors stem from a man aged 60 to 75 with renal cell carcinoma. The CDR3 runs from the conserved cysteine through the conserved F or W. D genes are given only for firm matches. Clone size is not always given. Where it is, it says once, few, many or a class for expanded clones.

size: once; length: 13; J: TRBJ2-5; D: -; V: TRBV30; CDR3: CAWSVSGAETQYF; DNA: TGTGCCTGGAGTGTTTCAGGGGCAGAGACCCAGTACTTC
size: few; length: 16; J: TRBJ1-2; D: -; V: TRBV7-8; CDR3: CASSLGLAGAGYGYTF; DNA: TGTGCCAGCAGCTTAGGACTGGCAGGGGCAGGGTATGGCTACACCTTC
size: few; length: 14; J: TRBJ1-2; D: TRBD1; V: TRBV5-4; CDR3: CASSLSRGHNGYTF; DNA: TGTGCCAGCAGCTTGAGCAGGGGGCACAATGGCTACACCTTC
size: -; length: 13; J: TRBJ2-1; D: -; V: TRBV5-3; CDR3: CADRAFLGNEQFF; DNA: TGTGCTGACCGCGCTTTCCTGGGGAATGAGCAGTTCTTC
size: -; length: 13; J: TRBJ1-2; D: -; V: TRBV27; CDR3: CASSLLGPDGYTF; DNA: TGTGCCAGCAGTTTGTTAGGGCCCGATGGCTACACCTTC
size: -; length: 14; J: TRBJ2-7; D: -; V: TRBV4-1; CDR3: CASSQERWDLEQYF; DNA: TGCGCCAGCAGCCAAGAGAGGTGGGATCTCGAGCAGTACTTC
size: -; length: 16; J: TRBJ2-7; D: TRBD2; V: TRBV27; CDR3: CASSRGTSGSIHEQYF; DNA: TGTGCCAGCAGTCGGGGGACTAGCGGGAGCATCCACGAGCAGTACTTC
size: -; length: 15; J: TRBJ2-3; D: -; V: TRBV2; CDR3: CASSITRRRTDTQYF; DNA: TGTGCCAGCAGCATAACTAGGCGGAGGACAGATACGCAGTATTTT
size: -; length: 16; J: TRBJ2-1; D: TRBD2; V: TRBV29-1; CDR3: CSVSGNGLAGGHEQFF; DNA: TGCAGCGTCTCTGGTAATGGACTAGCGGGAGGGCATGAGCAGTTCTTC
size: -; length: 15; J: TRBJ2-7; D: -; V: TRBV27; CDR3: CASSVRDNEGYEQYF; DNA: TGTGCCAGCAGTGTCCGGGACAACGAGGGTTACGAGCAGTACTTC
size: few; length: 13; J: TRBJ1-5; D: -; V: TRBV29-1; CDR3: CSVAVSRNQPQHF; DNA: TGCAGCGTTGCGGTCAGTCGCAATCAGCCCCAGCATTTT
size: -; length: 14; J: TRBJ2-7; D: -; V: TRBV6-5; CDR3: CASSYSSGAYEQYF; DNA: TGTGCCAGCAGTTACTCGAGTGGGGCCTACGAGCAGTACTTC
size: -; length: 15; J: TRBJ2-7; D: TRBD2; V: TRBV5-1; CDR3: CASSHGTSGSYEQYF; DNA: TGCGCCAGCAGCCATGGGACTAGCGGCTCCTACGAGCAGTACTTC
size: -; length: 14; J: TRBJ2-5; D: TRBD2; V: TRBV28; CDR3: CASRFSGSKETQYF; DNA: TGTGCCAGCAGGTTCAGCGGGAGTAAGGAGACCCAGTACTTC
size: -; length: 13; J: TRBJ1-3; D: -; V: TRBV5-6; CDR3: CASSLLTGNTIYF; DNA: TGTGCCAGCAGCTTGTTAACTGGAAACACCATATATTTT
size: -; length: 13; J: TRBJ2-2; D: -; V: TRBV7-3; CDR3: CASSSRTAGELFF; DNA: TGTGCCAGCAGCTCCCGGACTGCCGGGGAGCTGTTTTTT
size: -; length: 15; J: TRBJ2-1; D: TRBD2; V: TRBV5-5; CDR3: CASSFFLADYNEQFF; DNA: TGTGCCAGCAGCTTCTTCCTAGCGGACTACAATGAGCAGTTCTTC
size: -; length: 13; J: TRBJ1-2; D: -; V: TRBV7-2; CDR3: CASSSTGYYGYTF; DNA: TGTGCCAGCAGCTCAACAGGATACTATGGCTACACCTTC
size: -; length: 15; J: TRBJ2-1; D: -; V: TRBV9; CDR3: CASSVGGEGYNEQFF; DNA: TGTGCCAGCAGCGTAGGAGGCGAGGGGTACAATGAGCAGTTCTTC
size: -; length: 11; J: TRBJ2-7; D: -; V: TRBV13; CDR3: CASSMSYEQYF; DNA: TGTGCCAGCAGCATGTCCTACGAGCAGTACTTC
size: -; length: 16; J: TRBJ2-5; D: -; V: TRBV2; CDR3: CASSEGSGVSQETQYF; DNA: TGTGCCAGCAGTGAAGGCAGTGGAGTCAGCCAAGAGACCCAGTACTTC
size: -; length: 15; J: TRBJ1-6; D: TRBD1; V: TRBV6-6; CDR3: CASSYSNRGDSPLHF; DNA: TGTGCCAGCAGTTACTCGAACAGGGGGGATTCACCCCTCCACTTT
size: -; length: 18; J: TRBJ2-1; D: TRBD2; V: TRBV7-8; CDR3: CASSLGLTWLAGANEQFF; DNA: TGTGCCAGCAGCTTAGGTCTCACCTGGCTAGCGGGAGCCAATGAGCAGTTCTTC
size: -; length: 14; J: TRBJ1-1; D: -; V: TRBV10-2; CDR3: CASSETRENTEAFF; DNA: TGCGCCAGCAGTGAGACCCGGGAGAACACTGAAGCTTTCTTT
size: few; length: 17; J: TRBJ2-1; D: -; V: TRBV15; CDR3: CATSRDRRRLQSNEQFF; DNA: TGTGCCACCAGCAGAGATCGAAGGAGGCTACAATCTAATGAGCAGTTCTTC
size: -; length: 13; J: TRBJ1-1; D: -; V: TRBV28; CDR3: CASLPNSGTEAFF; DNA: TGTGCCAGCCTCCCAAATTCGGGCACTGAAGCTTTCTTT
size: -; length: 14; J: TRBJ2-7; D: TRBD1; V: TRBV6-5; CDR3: CATSEGDRTYEQYF; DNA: TGTGCCACCTCGGAGGGGGACAGGACCTACGAGCAGTACTTC
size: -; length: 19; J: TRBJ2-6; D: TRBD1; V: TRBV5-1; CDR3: CASSLATGGAMSGANVLTF; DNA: TGCGCCAGCAGCTTGGCGACAGGGGGCGCGATGTCTGGGGCCAACGTCCTGACTTTC
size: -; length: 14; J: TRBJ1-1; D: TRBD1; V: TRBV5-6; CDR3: CASSWDRENTEAFF; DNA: TGTGCCAGCAGCTGGGACAGGGAGAACACTGAAGCTTTCTTT
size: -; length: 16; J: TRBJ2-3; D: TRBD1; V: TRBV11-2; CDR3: CASSFNSGQLTDTQYF; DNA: TGTGCCAGCAGCTTCAACTCGGGACAGCTCACAGATACGCAGTATTTT
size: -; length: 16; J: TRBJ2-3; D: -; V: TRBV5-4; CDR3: CASSLATTRSTDTQYF; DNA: TGTGCCAGCAGCTTGGCGACGACTAGGTCCACAGATACGCAGTATTTT
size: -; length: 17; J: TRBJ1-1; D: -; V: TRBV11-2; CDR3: CASSLVAQLLLNTEAFF; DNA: TGTGCCAGCAGCTTAGTGGCACAGCTACTCCTGAACACTGAAGCTTTCTTT
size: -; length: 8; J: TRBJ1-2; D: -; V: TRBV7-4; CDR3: CASSFGTF; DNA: TGTGCCAGCAGTTTCGGGACCTTC
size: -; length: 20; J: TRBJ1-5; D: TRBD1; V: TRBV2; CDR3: CASNYDTDRGSPYFNQPQHF; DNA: TGTGCCAGCAATTATGATACGGACAGGGGATCCCCGTACTTCAATCAGCCCCAGCATTTT
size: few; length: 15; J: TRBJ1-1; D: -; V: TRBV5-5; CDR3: CASSRTYRRDTEAFF; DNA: TGTGCCAGCAGCCGGACATACCGGAGGGACACTGAAGCTTTCTTT
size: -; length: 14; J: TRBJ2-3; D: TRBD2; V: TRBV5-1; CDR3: CASSLVGLADTQYF; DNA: TGCGCCAGCAGCTTGGTGGGACTAGCAGATACGCAGTATTTT
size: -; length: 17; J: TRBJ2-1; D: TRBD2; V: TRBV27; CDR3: CASSFSTSGSSYNEQFF; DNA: TGTGCCAGCAGTTTTTCCACAAGCGGGAGCTCCTACAATGAGCAGTTCTTC
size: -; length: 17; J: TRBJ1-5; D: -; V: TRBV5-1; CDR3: CASSSGPLSNSNQPQHF; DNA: TGCGCCAGCAGCTCCGGACCCCTATCAAATAGCAATCAGCCCCAGCATTTT
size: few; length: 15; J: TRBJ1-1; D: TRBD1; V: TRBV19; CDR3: CASSKGQGEGTEAFF; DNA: TGTGCCAGTAGTAAGGGGCAGGGGGAAGGCACTGAAGCTTTCTTT
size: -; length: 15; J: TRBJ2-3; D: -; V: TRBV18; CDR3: CASSPPSLAADTQYF; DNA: TGTGCCAGCTCACCACCGTCGCTAGCCGCAGATACGCAGTATTTT
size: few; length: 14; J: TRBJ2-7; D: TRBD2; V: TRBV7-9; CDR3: CASSDGGESYEQYF; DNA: TGTGCCAGCAGCGATGGGGGGGAGTCCTACGAGCAGTACTTC